Listed here are 29 T cell receptor beta chains from one sample, sequenced in a study of T cell responses to AZD1222 COVID-19 vaccine. The protocol was immunoSEQ multiplex PCR, while the TCRdb copy is restricted to in-frame clones and leaves out a portion. The table records about 150,000 clones, roughly 94% of them present only once. This specimen consisted of peripheral blood, obtained on day 0 of AZD1222 vaccination. Receptor source: an adult in good health.

The chain combines TRBV5-1 with TRBJ2-1, with 13 nucleotides matching TRBD2. V lost 4 bases, J lost 7 bases, and 5 bases stayed unmatched. The CDR3 runs to 15 residues. CDR1 and CDR2 (germline): SGHRS, YFSETQ. CDR3 sequence (DNA): TGCGCCAGCAGCGACACTAGCGGGGGGGCAAATGAGCAGTTCTTC. Encoded protein: CASSDTSGGANEQFF.

The chain carries TRBV5-1 and TRBJ2-2; perhaps TRBD1 as D (7 bases). In germline, CDR1 is SGHRS, CDR2 YFSETQ. The CDR3 extends over 17 amino acids. The germline V and J ends were trimmed by 0 bases and 6 bases, with 18 bases remaining between them. In nucleotides, the CDR3 is TGCGCCAGCAGCTTGGATCCCCAGGGGGGTTTATCCGGGGAGCTGTTTTTT. It translates to CASSLDPQGGLSGELFF.

This chain links TRBV6-4 with TRBJ2-3; 10 bases fit TRBD2. V shed 0 bases, J shed 2 bases, and the junction held 8 bases outside the gene matches. Germline CDR1 reads MRHNA; CDR2 reads SNTAGT. CDR3 length: 18 residues. In DNA, the CDR3 is TGTGCCAGCAGTGACTCTTTCGAAGCGGGGGGGCCCACAGATACGCAGTATTTT. Its translation: CASSDSFEAGGPTDTQYF.

The V and J genes are TRBV6-5 and TRBJ1-1, with D uncertain. The CDR3 totals 12 residues. In germline, CDR1 is MNHEY, CDR2 SVGAGI. V dropped 7 bases and J dropped 3 bases, with 9 bases sitting between them. The CDR3 protein is CASKWYDTEAFF. CDR3 bases: TGTGCCAGCAAATGGTATGACACTGAAGCTTTCTTT.

This chain joins TRBV7-6 and TRBJ2-7, with 11 bases that match TRBD2. With V trimmed by 4 bases and J by 0 bases, 5 bases remained unmatched. CDR1 is SGHVS and CDR2 is FNYEAQ in the germline V gene. This CDR3 has 16 amino acids. DNA of the CDR3: TGTGCCAGCAGCTCGGAGACTAGCGGGGACTCCTACGAGCAGTACTTC. This translates into CASSSETSGDSYEQYF.

This chain connects TRBV7-2 to TRBJ1-2; D is unclear. CDR1 and CDR2 from the germline V gene are SGHTA and FQGNSA. CDR3 length: 13 residues. V lost 4 bases and J lost 2, with 8 bases in between. The CDR3 is CASSSIQNYGYTF. The DNA of the CDR3 is TGTGCCAGCAGCTCTATCCAGAACTATGGCTACACCTTC.

The genes are TRBV18 and TRBJ1-1, with 8 positions matching TRBD1. J lost 8 bases, V lost 3 bases, and 5 bases had no gene match. Germline V gene lookup returns CDR1 KGHSH and CDR2 LQKENI. This CDR3 comprises 13 residues. The CDR3 sequence: CASSPVGQGEAFF. The CDR3 DNA follows: TGTGCCAGCTCACCTGTAGGACAGGGAGAAGCTTTCTTT. Variable domain in full (rest from reference TRBV18 and TRBJ1-1): NAGVMQNPRHLVRRRGQEARLRCSPMKGHSHVYWYRQLPEEGLKFMVYLQKENIIDESGMPKERFSAEFPKEGPSILRIQQVVRGDSAAYFCASSPVGQGEAFFGQGTRLTVV.

V gene TRBV5-4 combines with J gene TRBJ1-2, with TRBD1 matching 9 bases. The CDR3 is 14 residues long. Germline-derived CDR1 and CDR2 are SGHNT and YYREEE (reference sequence). The V segment lost 0 bases and the J segment 6 bases; nucleotides outside the gene matches: 3. In DNA, the CDR3 is TGTGCCAGCAGCTTGGACAGGGGGCTTGATGGCTACACCTTC. It translates to CASSLDRGLDGYTF. The entire variable domain, with the rest obtained from reference TRBV5-4 and TRBJ1-2, is as follows: ETGVTQSPTHLIKTRGQQVTLRCSSQSGHNTVSWYQQALGQGPQFIFQYYREEENGRGNFPPRFSGLQFPNYSSELNVNALELDDSALYLCASSLDRGLDGYTFGSGTRLTVV.

The gene calls are TRBV7-3 and TRBJ1-2; D unresolved. Germline V gives CDR1 SGHTA, CDR2 FQGTGA. The CDR3 extends over 13 amino acids. V dropped 1 base and J dropped 1 base, with 4 bases sitting between them. CDR3 DNA sequence: TGTGCCAGCAGCTTAAACAGTAACTATGGCTACACCTTC. The encoded protein is CASSLNSNYGYTF. Full variable domain (remainder filled in from reference TRBV7-3 and TRBJ1-2): GAGVSQTPSNKVTEKGKYVELRCDPISGHTALYWYRQSLGQGPEFLIYFQGTGAADDSGLPNDRFFAVRPEGSVSTLKIQRTERGDSAVYLCASSLNSNYGYTFGSGTRLTVV.

The J gene is TRBJ2-5, the V gene TRBV6-2 or TRBV6-3, with 15 bases matching TRBD2. In germline, CDR1 is MNHEY, CDR2 SVGEGT. The J segment lost 5 bases and the V segment lost 2 bases, leaving 9 bases of the junction unmatched. The CDR3 covers 18 residues. CDR3: CASSYPRTSGGGRETQYF. CDR3 DNA sequence: TGTGCCAGCAGTTACCCTCGGACTAGCGGGGGGGGCCGGGAGACCCAGTACTTC.

J is TRBJ1-1 and V is TRBV19, with D possibly matching TRBD1 (5 bases). The CDR3 has 13 residues. CDR1 and CDR2 from the germline V gene are LNHDA and SQIVND (reference sequence). V was clipped by 5 bases and J by 8 bases, with 15 bases between them. CDR3 protein: CASSPYRDLEAFF. The DNA for the CDR3 is TGTGCCAGTAGTCCTTACCGGGACCTAGAAGCTTTCTTT.

The chain couples TRBV19 to TRBJ2-7; no reliable D call. V lost 4 bases, J lost 4 bases, and 5 bases lay in between. The V gene's germline CDR1 is LNHDA and CDR2 SQIVND (reference sequence). This CDR3 has 11 amino acids. This CDR3 is CASSTAYEQYF. CDR3 bases: TGTGCCAGTAGTACAGCATACGAGCAGTACTTC.

The V call is TRBV19, the J call TRBJ2-7; 7 nucleotides agree with TRBD1. The length of the CDR3 is 15 residues. The V and J ends lost 6 bases and 5 bases, in that order; junction bases with no gene match: 13. Germline-derived CDR1 and CDR2 are LNHDA and SQIVND (reference sequence). The CDR3 DNA reads TGTGCCAGTAGGGAACAGGGGAGACTCCCTCACGAGCAGTACTTC. Translated, it gives CASREQGRLPHEQYF.

The chain is built from TRBV3-1 (or the pseudogene TRBV3-2) and TRBJ1-2; TRBD1 is a possible D gene (6 bases). The CDR3 totals 13 residues. CDR1 LGHDT and CDR2 YNNKEL come from the germline V gene (reference sequence). Trimming cost V 1 base and J 4 bases, with 7 bases left between them. CDR3 sequence reads: CASSQGQAYGYTF. The CDR3 nucleotides read TGTGCCAGCAGCCAAGGACAGGCCTATGGCTACACCTTC.

This clone was detected only once. The chain carries TRBV7-8 and TRBJ2-6; D tentatively reads TRBD1 or TRBD2 (5 bases each). V gave up 1 base and J gave up 0 bases, with 13 bases separating them. CDR1 and CDR2 from the germline V gene are SGHVS and FQNEAQ. This CDR3 contains 18 residues. The CDR3: CASSLGGYSSSGANVLTF. The CDR3 bases are TGTGCCAGCAGCTTAGGGGGGTACTCAAGCTCTGGGGCCAACGTCCTGACTTTC.

CDR3 coding DNA: TGTGCCAGCAGGCTCGACGCCTATGGCTACACCTTC. This encodes CASRLDAYGYTF. J is TRBJ1-2 and V is TRBV28; D is undetermined. Germline V lookup: CDR1 MDHEN, CDR2 SYDVKM. V lost 6 bases and J 4 bases, leaving 9 bases between the germline ends. The CDR3 spans 12 residues.

A single count supports this clone. This chain joins TRBV7-8 and TRBJ2-1; 7 bases match TRBD1. Germline CDR1 reads SGHVS; CDR2 reads FQNEAQ. The CDR3 sequence is 14 residues long. V lost 5 bases and J lost 4; bases outside the gene matches: 5. The CDR3 sequence: CASSPPGQYNEQFF. DNA of the CDR3: TGTGCCAGCAGCCCACCGGGACAGTACAATGAGCAGTTCTTC. Together with reference TRBV7-8 and TRBJ2-1, the CDR3 gives the full variable domain: GAGVSQSPRYKVAKRGQDVALRCDPISGHVSLFWYQQALGQGPEFLTYFQNEAQLDKSGLPSDRFFAERPEGSVSTLKIQRTQQEDSAVYLCASSPPGQYNEQFFGPGTRLTVL.

In its sample, this clone was seen a few times. V gene TRBV14 combines with J gene TRBJ2-1; D ambiguous. The germline V gene has CDR1 SGHDN and CDR2 FVKESK. V was cut by 4 bases and J by 6 bases, with 22 bases left in between. The CDR3 sequence is 17 residues long. The CDR3 region is CASSREVLIVGRNEQFF. CDR3 DNA: TGTGCCAGCAGCCGCGAGGTTTTAATAGTGGGCCGCAATGAGCAGTTCTTC.

This sequence joins TRBV2 and TRBJ2-7; possibly TRBD1 or TRBD2 for D (5 bases each). V was pared by 4 bases and J by 0 bases, with 10 bases between. The CDR3 contains 14 residues. CDR1 and CDR2 (germline): SNHLY, FYNNEI. The CDR3 sequence: CASSVEGISYEQYF. The CDR3 DNA follows: TGTGCCAGCAGTGTCGAGGGGATCTCCTACGAGCAGTACTTC.

The chain uses TRBV5-1 and TRBJ1-1, with D unclear. Trimming shortened V by 2 bases and J by 0 bases, and 14 bases separated the two germline ends. The CDR3 totals 16 residues. In germline, CDR1 is SGHRS, CDR2 YFSETQ. The CDR3, as DNA: TGCGCCAGCAGCTTTGGGAGTGGTCGGATGAACACTGAAGCTTTCTTT. Translated, it gives CASSFGSGRMNTEAFF. Together with reference TRBV5-1 and TRBJ1-1, the CDR3 gives the full variable domain: KAGVTQTPRYLIKTRGQQVTLSCSPISGHRSVSWYQQTPGQGLQFLFEYFSETQRNKGNFPGRFSGRQFSNSRSEMNVSTLELGDSALYLCASSFGSGRMNTEAFFGQGTRLTVV.

V gene TRBV5-1 combines with J gene TRBJ2-7; TRBD1 matches at 12 bases. V shed 5 bases and J 0 bases; nucleotides not matched to a gene: 6. This CDR3 spans 16 amino acids. Germline CDR1 reads SGHRS; CDR2 reads YFSETQ. In DNA form, the CDR3 reads TGCGCCAGCAGAACCGGGACAGGGGGCGTCTCCTACGAGCAGTACTTC. It translates to CASRTGTGGVSYEQYF.

The genes are TRBV2 and TRBJ2-2, with D hard to call. The V and J ends lost 6 bases and 4 bases respectively, with 9 bases between them. CDR1 SNHLY and CDR2 FYNNEI come from the germline V gene. The CDR3 has 13 residues. CDR3 amino acids: CASSVLGTGELFF. CDR3 DNA: TGTGCCAGCAGCGTTCTGGGCACCGGGGAGCTGTTTTTT.

This rearrangement joins TRBV5-1 to TRBJ1-4; a weak D match, TRBD1 (5 bases). The CDR3 contains 14 residues. V lost 4 bases, J lost 0 bases, and 7 bases lay in between. Germline-derived CDR1 and CDR2 are SGHRS and YFSETQ. CDR3 protein: CASSPGATNEKLFF. Here the CDR3 DNA reads TGCGCCAGCAGCCCGGGGGCAACTAATGAAAAACTGTTTTTT.

This clone was counted between two and nine times. The chain is built from TRBV19 and TRBJ1-2; 8 nucleotides agree with TRBD1. This CDR3 contains 14 residues. Per germline, CDR1 LNHDA and CDR2 SQIVND (reference sequence). V was pared by 6 bases and J by 3 bases, with 6 bases of the junction left unmatched. The CDR3 bases are TGTGCCAGTAGCACCAGGACAGGGTACTATGGCTACACCTTC. This sequence encodes CASSTRTGYYGYTF.

This sequence joins TRBV7-9 and TRBJ1-4; D perhaps matches TRBD1 (5 bases). Trimming pared 0 bases from V and 8 bases from J, leaving 10 bases between. This CDR3 region has 14 residues. Germline V gene sequence: CDR1 SEHNR, CDR2 FQNEAQ (reference sequence). The CDR3 protein is CASSLARDGEKLFF. DNA of the CDR3: TGTGCCAGCAGCTTAGCCAGGGATGGAGAAAAACTGTTTTTT.

The CDR3 spells CASTIQGARYGYTF. The DNA for the CDR3 is TGTGCCAGCACCATTCAGGGGGCACGATATGGCTACACCTTC. This rearrangement joins TRBV6-5 to TRBJ1-2; the match to TRBD1 covers 8 bases. J was trimmed by 5 bases and V by 7 bases; bases with no gene match: 9. The CDR3 runs to 14 residues. In germline, CDR1 is MNHEY, CDR2 SVGAGI.

The chain uses TRBV6-5 and TRBJ2-1, with D possibly being TRBD2 (6 bases). Trimming removed 6 bases from V and 8 bases from J, with 17 bases in between. The CDR3 has 14 amino acids. The germline CDR1 and CDR2 sequences are MNHEY and SVGAGI. The CDR3 bases are TGTGCCAGCAGCCGGGACTCCATTATGGATGAGCAGTTCTTC. As protein: CASSRDSIMDEQFF.

Worth noting for this clone: The sample carries other DNA sequences with the same CDR3. This chain links TRBV18 with TRBJ1-2, with 9 nucleotides matching TRBD1. V lost 3 bases, J lost 8 bases, and 4 bases stayed unmatched. The length of the CDR3 is 13 residues. Germline CDR1 KGHSH, CDR2 LQKENI. The CDR3 loop is CASSPGTGRGYTF. DNA for the CDR3: TGTGCCAGCTCACCTGGGACAGGGAGGGGCTACACCTTC.

This clone was detected only a few times. The chain uses TRBV10-3 and TRBJ1-1, with a tentative D call TRBD1 (5 bases). The CDR3 totals 14 residues. From germline, CDR1 is ENHRY and CDR2 SYGVKD. Trimming took off 5 bases at V and 11 bases at J, with 21 bases between the two ends. The CDR3 DNA sequence: TGTGCCATCAGTATCTCCGGGACGGAGGTCGGGGCTTTCTTT. This translates into CAISISGTEVGAFF.